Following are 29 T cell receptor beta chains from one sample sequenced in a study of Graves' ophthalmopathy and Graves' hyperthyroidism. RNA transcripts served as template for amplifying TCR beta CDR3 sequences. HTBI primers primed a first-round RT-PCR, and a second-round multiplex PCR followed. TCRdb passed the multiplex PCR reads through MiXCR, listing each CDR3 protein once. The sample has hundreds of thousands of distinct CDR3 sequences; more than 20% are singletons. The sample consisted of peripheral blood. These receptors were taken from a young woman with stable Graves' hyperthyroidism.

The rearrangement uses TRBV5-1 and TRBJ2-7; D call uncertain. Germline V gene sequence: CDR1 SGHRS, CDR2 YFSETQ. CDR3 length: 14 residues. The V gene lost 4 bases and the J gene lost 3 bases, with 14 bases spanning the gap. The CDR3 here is CASSIRTPDYEQYF. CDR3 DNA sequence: TGCGCCAGCAGCATCCGGACGCCAGACTACGAGCAGTACTTC.

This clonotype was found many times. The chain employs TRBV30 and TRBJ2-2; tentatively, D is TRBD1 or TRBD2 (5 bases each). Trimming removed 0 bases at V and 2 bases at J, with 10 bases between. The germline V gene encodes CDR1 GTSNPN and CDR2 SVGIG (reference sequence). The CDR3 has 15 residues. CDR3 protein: CAWSVWGRNTGELFF. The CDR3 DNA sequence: TGTGCCTGGAGTGTGTGGGGGAGAAACACCGGGGAGCTGTTTTTT.

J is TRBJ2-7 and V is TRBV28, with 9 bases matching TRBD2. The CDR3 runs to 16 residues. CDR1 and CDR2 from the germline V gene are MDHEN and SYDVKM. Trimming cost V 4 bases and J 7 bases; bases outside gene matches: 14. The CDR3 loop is CASSSNNPRRGGEQYF. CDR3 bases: TGTGCCAGCAGTTCCAATAACCCCCGGCGGGGGGGGGAGCAGTACTTC.

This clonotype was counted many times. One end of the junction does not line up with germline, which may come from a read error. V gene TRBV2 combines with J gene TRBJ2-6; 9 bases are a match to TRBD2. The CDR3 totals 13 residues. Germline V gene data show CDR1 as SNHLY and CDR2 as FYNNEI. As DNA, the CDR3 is TGTGCCAGCCGCCGGACTAGCGTTAACGGCCTGACTTTC. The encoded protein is CASRRTSVNGLTF.

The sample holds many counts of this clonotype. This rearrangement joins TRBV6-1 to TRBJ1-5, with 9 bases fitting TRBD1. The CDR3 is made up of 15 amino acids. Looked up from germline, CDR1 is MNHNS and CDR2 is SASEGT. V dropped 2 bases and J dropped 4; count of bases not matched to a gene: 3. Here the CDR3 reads CASSEKTGGNQPQHF. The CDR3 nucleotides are TGTGCCAGCAGTGAAAAGACAGGGGGTAATCAGCCCCAGCATTTT.

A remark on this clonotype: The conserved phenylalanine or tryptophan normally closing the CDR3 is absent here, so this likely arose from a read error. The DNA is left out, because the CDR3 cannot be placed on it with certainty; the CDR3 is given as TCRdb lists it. CDR3 sequence: CASSSNPG. V and J are TRBV7-2 and TRBJ2-7; TRBD1 is the table's D call, not checked against the DNA. From germline, CDR1 is SGHTA and CDR2 FQGNSA. The CDR3 sequence runs 8 residues, both termini included.

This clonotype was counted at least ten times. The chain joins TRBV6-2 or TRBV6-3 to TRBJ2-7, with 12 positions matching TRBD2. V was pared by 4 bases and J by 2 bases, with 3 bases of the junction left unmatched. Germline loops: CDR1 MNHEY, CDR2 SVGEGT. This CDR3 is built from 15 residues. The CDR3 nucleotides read TGTGCCAGCAGTTCCAGACTAGCGGGAGCCTACGAGCAGTACTTC. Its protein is CASSSRLAGAYEQYF.

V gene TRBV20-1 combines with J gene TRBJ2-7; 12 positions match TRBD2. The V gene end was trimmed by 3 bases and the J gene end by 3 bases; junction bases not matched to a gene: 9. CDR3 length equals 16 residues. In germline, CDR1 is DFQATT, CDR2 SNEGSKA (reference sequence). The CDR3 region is CSASSTSGRLGYEQYF. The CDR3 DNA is TGCAGTGCTAGTTCAACTAGCGGGAGGCTCGGCTACGAGCAGTACTTC.

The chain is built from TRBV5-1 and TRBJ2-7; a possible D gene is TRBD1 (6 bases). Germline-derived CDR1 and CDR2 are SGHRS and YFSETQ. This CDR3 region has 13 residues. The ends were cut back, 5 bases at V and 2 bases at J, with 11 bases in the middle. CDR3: CASRQGFTYEQYF. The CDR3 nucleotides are TGCGCCAGCAGACAGGGCTTCACCTACGAGCAGTACTTC.

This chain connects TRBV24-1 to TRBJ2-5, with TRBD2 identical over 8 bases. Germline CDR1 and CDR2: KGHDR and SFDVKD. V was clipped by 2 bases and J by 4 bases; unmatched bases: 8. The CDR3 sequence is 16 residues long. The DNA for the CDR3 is TGTGCCACCAGTGATTCTATAGGGACTAGAGGAGAGACCCAGTACTTC. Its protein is CATSDSIGTRGETQYF.

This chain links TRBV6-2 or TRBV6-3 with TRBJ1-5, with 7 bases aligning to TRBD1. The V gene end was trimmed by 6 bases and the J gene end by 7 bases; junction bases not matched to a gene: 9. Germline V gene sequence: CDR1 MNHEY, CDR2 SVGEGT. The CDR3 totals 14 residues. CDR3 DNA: TGTGCCAGCAGCCAGGGACAGACATTACAGCCCCAGCATTTT. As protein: CASSQGQTLQPQHF.

CDR3 amino acids: CASRIPGLHGTQYF. CDR3 bases: TGTGCCAGCAGAATCCCGGGACTGCACGGGACCCAGTACTTC. V gene TRBV6-2 or TRBV6-3 combines with J gene TRBJ2-5, with a weak D call TRBD2 (6 bases). The CDR3 is 14 amino acids. The ends were cut back, 6 bases at V and 7 bases at J, with 18 bases in the middle. Looked up from germline, CDR1 is MNHEY and CDR2 is SVGEGT.

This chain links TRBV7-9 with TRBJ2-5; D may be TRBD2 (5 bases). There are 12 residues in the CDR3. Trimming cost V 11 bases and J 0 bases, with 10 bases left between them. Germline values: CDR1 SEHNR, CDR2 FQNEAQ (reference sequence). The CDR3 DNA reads TGTGCCTCGACCGGGAACCAAGAGACCCAGTACTTC. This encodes CASTGNQETQYF.

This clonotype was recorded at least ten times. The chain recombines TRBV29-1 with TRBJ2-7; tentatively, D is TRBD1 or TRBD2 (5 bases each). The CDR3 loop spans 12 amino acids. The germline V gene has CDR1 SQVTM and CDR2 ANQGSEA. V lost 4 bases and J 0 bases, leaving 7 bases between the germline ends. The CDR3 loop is CSVGDDSYEQYF. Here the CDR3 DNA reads TGCAGCGTTGGGGACGACTCCTACGAGCAGTACTTC.

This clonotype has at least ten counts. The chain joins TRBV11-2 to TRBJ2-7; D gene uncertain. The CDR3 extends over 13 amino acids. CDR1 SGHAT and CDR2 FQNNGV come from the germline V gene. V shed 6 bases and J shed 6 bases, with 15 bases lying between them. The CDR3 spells CASSQSWLTEQYF. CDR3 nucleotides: TGTGCCAGCAGTCAAAGCTGGCTGACCGAGCAGTACTTC.

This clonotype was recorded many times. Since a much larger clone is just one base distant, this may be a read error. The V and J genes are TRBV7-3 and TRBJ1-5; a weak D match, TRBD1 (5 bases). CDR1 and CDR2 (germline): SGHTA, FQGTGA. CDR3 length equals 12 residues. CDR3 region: CASRDNNQPRHF. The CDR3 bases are TGTGCCAGCAGGGACAACAATCAGCCCCGGCATTTT.

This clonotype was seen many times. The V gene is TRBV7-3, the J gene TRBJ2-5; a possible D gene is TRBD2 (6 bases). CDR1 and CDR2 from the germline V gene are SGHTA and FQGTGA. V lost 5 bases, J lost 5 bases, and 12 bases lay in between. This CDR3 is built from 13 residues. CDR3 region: CASSQRLGETQYF. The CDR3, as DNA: TGTGCCAGCAGCCAGAGACTAGGGGAGACCCAGTACTTC. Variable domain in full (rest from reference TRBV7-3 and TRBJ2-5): GAGVSQTPSNKVTEKGKYVELRCDPISGHTALYWYRQSLGQGPEFLIYFQGTGAADDSGLPNDRFFAVRPEGSVSTLKIQRTERGDSAVYLCASSQRLGETQYFGPGTRLLVL.

This CDR3 reads CASNLQGAETQYF. The CDR3 DNA is TGCGCCAGCAATTTACAGGGGGCCGAGACCCAGTACTTC. This rearrangement joins TRBV5-1 to TRBJ2-5; 9 bases agree with TRBD1. V lost 6 bases and J lost 5; bases outside the gene matches: 5. In germline, CDR1 is SGHRS, CDR2 YFSETQ. CDR3 length: 13 amino acids. The full variable domain, its missing parts supplied by reference TRBV5-1 and TRBJ2-5, is KAGVTQTPRYLIKTRGQQVTLSCSPISGHRSVSWYQQTPGQGLQFLFEYFSETQRNKGNFPGRFSGRQFSNSRSEMNVSTLELGDSALYLCASNLQGAETQYFGPGTRLLVL.

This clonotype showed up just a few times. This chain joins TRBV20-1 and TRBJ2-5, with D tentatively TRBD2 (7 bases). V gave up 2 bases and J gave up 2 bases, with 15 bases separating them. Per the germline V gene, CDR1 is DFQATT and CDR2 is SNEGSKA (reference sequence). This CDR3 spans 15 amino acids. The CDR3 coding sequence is TGCAGTGCTAGACACGCGGGGGCTATACAAGAGACCCAGTACTTC. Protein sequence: CSARHAGAIQETQYF.

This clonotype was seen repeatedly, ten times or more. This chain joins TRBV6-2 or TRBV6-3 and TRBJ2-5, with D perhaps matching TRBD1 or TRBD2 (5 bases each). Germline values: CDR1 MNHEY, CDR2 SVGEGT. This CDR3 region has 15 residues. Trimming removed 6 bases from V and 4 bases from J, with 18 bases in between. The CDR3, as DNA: TGTGCCAGCAGACCGGGACGGATCATCGGAGAGACCCAGTACTTC. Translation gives CASRPGRIIGETQYF.

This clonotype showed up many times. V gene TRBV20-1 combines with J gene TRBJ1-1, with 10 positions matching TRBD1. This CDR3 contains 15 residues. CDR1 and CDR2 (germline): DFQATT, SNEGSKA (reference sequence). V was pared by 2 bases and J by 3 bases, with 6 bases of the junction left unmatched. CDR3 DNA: TGCAGTGCTAGATCCGCGGACAGGGGGGACACTGAAGCTTTCTTT. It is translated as CSARSADRGDTEAFF.

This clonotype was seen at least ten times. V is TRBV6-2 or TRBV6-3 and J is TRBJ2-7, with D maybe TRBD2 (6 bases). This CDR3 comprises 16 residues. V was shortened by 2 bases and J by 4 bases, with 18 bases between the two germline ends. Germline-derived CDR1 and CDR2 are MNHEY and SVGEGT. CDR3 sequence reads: CASSYPPGGFLYEQYF. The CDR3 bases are TGTGCCAGCAGTTACCCCCCTGGAGGGTTCCTGTACGAGCAGTACTTC.

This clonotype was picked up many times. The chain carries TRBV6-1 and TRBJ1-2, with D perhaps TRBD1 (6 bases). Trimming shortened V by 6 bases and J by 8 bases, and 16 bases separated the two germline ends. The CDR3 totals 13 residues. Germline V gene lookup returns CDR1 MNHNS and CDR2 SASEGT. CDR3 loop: CASSRRGEGGYTF. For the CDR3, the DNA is TGTGCCAGCAGCCGCAGGGGCGAGGGCGGCTACACCTTC.

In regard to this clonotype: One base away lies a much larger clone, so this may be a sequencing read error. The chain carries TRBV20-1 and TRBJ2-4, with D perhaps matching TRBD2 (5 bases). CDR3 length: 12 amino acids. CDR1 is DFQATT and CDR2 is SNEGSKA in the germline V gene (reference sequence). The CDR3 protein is CSTRDPRNIQYF. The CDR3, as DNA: TGCAGTACTAGAGATCCTCGTAACATTCAGTACTTC.

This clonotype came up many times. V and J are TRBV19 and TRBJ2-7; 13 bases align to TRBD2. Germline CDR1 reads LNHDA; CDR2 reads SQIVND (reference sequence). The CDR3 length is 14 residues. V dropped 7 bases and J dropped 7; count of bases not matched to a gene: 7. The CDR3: CASTGLAGAREQYF. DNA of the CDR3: TGTGCCAGTACAGGACTAGCGGGAGCTCGGGAGCAGTACTTC.

The CDR3 nucleotides read TGCGCCAGCAGTGATGAGGTTGGAGGGACTGAAGCTTTCTTT. Protein product: CASSDEVGGTEAFF. The chain uses TRBV10-1 and TRBJ1-1; D is undetermined. Germline CDR1 and CDR2: WNHNN and SYGVQD (reference sequence). The V and J ends lost 3 bases and 5 bases respectively, with 13 bases between them. CDR3 length equals 14 residues.

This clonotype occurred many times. The CDR3 DNA reads TGTGCCACCCAGCGGGCGCCCACCGGGGAGCTGTTTTTT. It is translated as CATQRAPTGELFF. The J gene is TRBJ2-2, the V gene TRBV2; D might be TRBD2 (6 bases). The V end was cut by 10 bases, the J end by 4 bases, with 13 bases between. This CDR3 has 13 residues. The germline gives CDR1 SNHLY, CDR2 FYNNEI.

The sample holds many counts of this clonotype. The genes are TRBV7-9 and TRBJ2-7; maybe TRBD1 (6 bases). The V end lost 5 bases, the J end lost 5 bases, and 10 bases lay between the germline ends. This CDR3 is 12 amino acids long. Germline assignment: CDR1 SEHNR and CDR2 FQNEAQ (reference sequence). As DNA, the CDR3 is TGTGCCAGCAGCCATGGGACAAACGAGCAGTACTTC. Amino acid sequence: CASSHGTNEQYF.

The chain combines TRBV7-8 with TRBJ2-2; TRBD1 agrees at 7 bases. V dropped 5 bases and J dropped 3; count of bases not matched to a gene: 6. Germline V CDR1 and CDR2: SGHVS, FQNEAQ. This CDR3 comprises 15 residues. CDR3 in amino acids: CASSPRDSYTGELFF. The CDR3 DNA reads TGTGCCAGCAGCCCACGGGACAGCTACACCGGGGAGCTGTTTTTT.